The next 25 T cell receptor beta chains were all read from a single sample in a study of graft-versus-host responses after intestinal transplantation. Antigens for these TCRs are unknown. Clones were read by immunoSEQ multiplex PCR, and TCRdb kept only the in-frame ones, dropping some. The repertoire holds around 88,000 clones, with roughly 80% as singletons. The material sequenced was unstimulated CD8+ T cells sorted from spleen or lymph node cells, taken before intestinal transplant. Source of these receptors: a human donor who received an intestinal transplant.

This chain connects TRBV27 to TRBJ2-1, with no clear D. There are 14 residues in the CDR3. Germline V lookup: CDR1 MNHEY, CDR2 SMNVEV (reference sequence). V lost 7 bases to trimming and J lost 7 bases, with 17 bases between them. CDR3 sequence (DNA): TGTGCCAGCACGGGCGTCGGCGAACCTAATGAGCAGTTCTTC. As protein: CASTGVGEPNEQFF.

The gene calls are TRBV12-5 and TRBJ1-2; no clear D gene. Trimming took 4 bases from V and 4 from J, leaving 19 bases between them. CDR1 and CDR2 (germline): LGHNT, FRNRAP. The CDR3 consists of 16 residues. DNA of the CDR3: TGTGCTAGTGGTTCCCCTAGGTCGGGCAAGGCCTATGGCTACACCTTC. Translated, it gives CASGSPRSGKAYGYTF. Full variable domain (outside the CDR3, taken from reference TRBV12-5 and TRBJ1-2): DARVTQTPRHKVTEMGQEVTMRCQPILGHNTVFWYRQTMMQGLELLAYFRNRAPLDDSGMPKDRFSAEMPDATLATLKIQPSEPRDSAVYFCASGSPRSGKAYGYTFGSGTRLTVV.

This clone was seen just once. The chain uses TRBV7-3 and TRBJ2-1; D is perhaps TRBD2 (5 bases). Germline V gene sequence: CDR1 SGHTA, CDR2 FQGTGA. V lost 2 bases and J 0 bases, leaving 8 bases between the germline ends. CDR3 length: 15 residues. CDR3 in DNA: TGTGCCAGCAGCTTAGTAGGGAGCTCCTACAATGAGCAGTTCTTC. It translates to CASSLVGSSYNEQFF.

The chain recombines TRBV28 with TRBJ2-3, with 10 positions matching TRBD2. The germline V gene encodes CDR1 MDHEN and CDR2 SYDVKM. CDR3 size: 15 residues. J was trimmed by 3 bases and V by 6 bases; bases with no gene match: 6. In nucleotides, the CDR3 is TGTGCCAGCAGCCAACTAGCGGGATCAACAGATACGCAGTATTTT. Protein product: CASSQLAGSTDTQYF.

This chain joins TRBV5-1 and TRBJ2-2; no firm D call. There are 13 residues in the CDR3. Trimming shortened V by 3 bases and J by 10 bases, and 13 bases separated the two germline ends. CDR1 is SGHRS and CDR2 is YFSETQ in the germline V gene. The CDR3 protein is CASSSRDPAELFF. CDR3 in DNA: TGCGCCAGCAGCTCCCGTGACCCGGCGGAGCTGTTTTTT.

The V call is TRBV6-1, the J call TRBJ1-1; D may be TRBD1 (5 bases). CDR3 length equals 17 residues. The V gene lost 4 bases and the J gene lost 0 bases, with 18 bases spanning the gap. The germline gives CDR1 MNHNS, CDR2 SASEGT. CDR3 in amino acids: CASSALSGVGMNTEAFF. In DNA, the CDR3 is TGTGCCAGCAGTGCCCTGTCGGGGGTGGGGATGAACACTGAAGCTTTCTTT.

J is TRBJ1-4 and V is TRBV7-9, with D perhaps matching TRBD1 (6 bases). The V end was cut by 2 bases, the J end by 3 bases, with 16 bases between. This CDR3 comprises 17 residues. Germline V gene sequence: CDR1 SEHNR, CDR2 FQNEAQ (reference sequence). The CDR3 region has the DNA TGTGCCAGCAGCTTACAGAGGAGGGGGGCTCCTAATGAAAAACTGTTTTTT. Its translation: CASSLQRRGAPNEKLFF.

The CDR3 here is CASSEGRTYEQYF. CDR3 DNA: TGTGCCAGCAGTGAGGGCAGAACCTACGAGCAGTACTTC. This chain joins TRBV2 and TRBJ2-7; D is unresolved. The CDR3 runs 13 residues. CDR1 is SNHLY and CDR2 is FYNNEI in the germline V gene. With 3 bases removed from V and 2 bases from J, the gap between germline ends came to 8 bases.

The chain couples TRBV6-5 to TRBJ2-7; TRBD1 might be the D (5 bases). Per germline, CDR1 MNHEY and CDR2 SVGAGI. The CDR3 spans 14 residues. The V and J ends lost 2 bases and 2 bases respectively, with 10 bases between them. The CDR3 loop reads CASSYRQGTYEQYF. The CDR3 DNA sequence: TGTGCCAGCAGTTACCGGCAGGGCACCTACGAGCAGTACTTC.

The CDR3 nucleotides read TGTGCCACCCAGGCAGGGGGAGATTCCTATAATTCACCCCTCCACTTT. Amino acids: CATQAGGDSYNSPLHF. The chain uses TRBV10-3 and TRBJ1-6; 7 bases fit TRBD1. V shed 10 bases, J shed 1 base, and the junction held 10 bases outside the gene matches. The germline gives CDR1 ENHRY, CDR2 SYGVKD. There are 16 residues in the CDR3.

This clone was seen a handful of times. V is TRBV6-1 and J is TRBJ2-1, with 8 positions matching TRBD2. This CDR3 is built from 14 residues. Losses at the gene ends were 2 bases for V and 9 bases for J; bases not matched to a gene: 6. The germline gives CDR1 MNHNS, CDR2 SASEGT. CDR3 loop: CASSEKAGASEQFF. CDR3 nucleotide sequence: TGTGCCAGCAGTGAAAAAGCGGGAGCGTCTGAGCAGTTCTTC.

The chain employs TRBV9 and TRBJ1-2; 7 nucleotides line up with TRBD1. The CDR3 runs 14 residues. Losses at the gene ends were 3 bases for V and 2 bases for J; bases not matched to a gene: 4. The V gene's germline CDR1 is SGDLS and CDR2 YYNGEE. The CDR3 nucleotides are TGTGCCAGCAGCGGCGGGACAGCGAACTATGGCTACACCTTC. Protein: CASSGGTANYGYTF.

The chain combines TRBV7-8 with TRBJ2-7, with TRBD1 matching over 9 bases. This CDR3 contains 15 residues. Germline CDR1 SGHVS, CDR2 FQNEAQ. V lost 3 bases and J lost 4; bases outside the gene matches: 7. The CDR3 coding sequence is TGTGCCAGCAGCTTCCTCGGGACAGGGATATACGAGCAGTACTTC. Its protein is CASSFLGTGIYEQYF.

The rearrangement links TRBV6-4 to TRBJ2-3; 8 nucleotides line up with TRBD2. Germline V gives CDR1 MRHNA, CDR2 SNTAGT. V was pared by 7 bases and J by 4 bases, with 13 bases of the junction left unmatched. The length of the CDR3 is 16 residues. The CDR3 nucleotides read TGTGCCAGCACCCCCGGGACTAGTTACGCGCCAGATACGCAGTATTTT. Translating gives CASTPGTSYAPDTQYF.

This chain connects TRBV13 to TRBJ2-1; D gene unclear. CDR1 is PRHDT and CDR2 is FYEKMQ in the germline V gene (reference sequence). This CDR3 has 16 residues. The ends were cut back, 5 bases at V and 4 bases at J, with 18 bases in the middle. As DNA, the CDR3 is TGTGCCAGCAGCGCAGGAGCACCGGAAACATACAATGAGCAGTTCTTC. Amino acids: CASSAGAPETYNEQFF. The full variable domain, rest sourced from reference TRBV13 and TRBJ2-1, is AAGVIQSPRHLIKEKRETATLKCYPIPRHDTVYWYQQGPGQDPQFLISFYEKMQSDKGSIPDRFSAQQFSDYHSELNMSSLELGDSALYFCASSAGAPETYNEQFFGPGTRLTVL.

This chain joins TRBV27 and TRBJ2-2; no clear D gene. The CDR3 is made up of 13 amino acids. V lost 0 bases and J lost 6, with 5 bases in between. The germline V gene encodes CDR1 MNHEY and CDR2 SMNVEV (reference sequence). As DNA, the CDR3 is TGTGCCAGCAGTTTATCAGGGTCCGGGGAGCTGTTTTTT. Its translation: CASSLSGSGELFF.

V is TRBV7-2 and J is TRBJ2-7, with D possibly matching TRBD2 (5 bases). V was cut by 4 bases and J by 0 bases, with 7 bases left in between. This CDR3 spans 13 amino acids. Germline CDR1 reads SGHTA; CDR2 reads FQGNSA. In DNA form, the CDR3 reads TGTGCCAGCAGCTCCGACTACTCCTACGAGCAGTACTTC. Residues: CASSSDYSYEQYF.

This sequence joins TRBV9 and TRBJ2-7; 12 bases align to TRBD1. V dropped 3 bases and J dropped 2; count of bases not matched to a gene: 3. CDR1 and CDR2 (germline): SGDLS, YYNGEE. The CDR3 contains 15 residues. In nucleotides, the CDR3 is TGTGCCAGCAGCGGCGGGACAGGGGGCACCTACGAGCAGTACTTC. The encoded protein is CASSGGTGGTYEQYF.

The chain joins TRBV19 to TRBJ1-5; the match to TRBD1 covers 7 bases. The CDR3 spans 15 residues. The V and J ends lost 4 bases and 7 bases, in that order; junction bases with no gene match: 10. The germline V gene encodes CDR1 LNHDA and CDR2 SQIVND (reference sequence). As DNA, the CDR3 is TGTGCCAGTAGTAGCTCGCAGGGGGGCTGGCAGCCCCAGCATTTT. Protein sequence: CASSSSQGGWQPQHF.

The chain employs TRBV30 and TRBJ2-7; a possible D gene is TRBD2 (6 bases). Germline assignment: CDR1 GTSNPN and CDR2 SVGIG (reference sequence). The CDR3 sequence is 16 residues long. Between the trimmed V and J ends, which lost 0 bases and 2 bases, there was a span of 17 bases. The CDR3 sequence is CAWSVAEPSAPYEQYF. CDR3 nucleotides: TGTGCCTGGAGTGTAGCGGAGCCTAGCGCACCCTACGAGCAGTACTTC.

The rearrangement uses TRBV2 and TRBJ2-5, with TRBD2 matching over 10 bases. There are 14 residues in the CDR3. J lost 4 bases, V lost 1 base, and 0 bases had no gene match. Germline V gene sequence: CDR1 SNHLY, CDR2 FYNNEI. This CDR3 is CASSEGLAGETQYF. CDR3 DNA: TGTGCCAGCAGTGAAGGACTAGCGGGAGAGACCCAGTACTTC.

This chain links TRBV28 with TRBJ1-2; the D gene is possibly TRBD1 (6 bases). The CDR3 runs 15 residues. Germline V CDR1 and CDR2: MDHEN, SYDVKM. The V end was cut by 5 bases, the J end by 3 bases, with 16 bases between. CDR3 protein: CASSTLQGWDYGYTF. CDR3 coding DNA: TGTGCCAGCAGTACCCTACAGGGTTGGGACTATGGCTACACCTTC.

The chain employs TRBV6-5 and TRBJ2-3, with 12 bases matching TRBD1. Germline V CDR1 and CDR2: MNHEY, SVGAGI. Germline trimming cut 2 bases from V and 4 bases from J; bases unmatched to any gene: 1. The CDR3 has 15 residues. The CDR3 loop is CASSYGTGGADTQYF. CDR3 DNA sequence: TGTGCCAGCAGTTACGGGACAGGGGGCGCAGATACGCAGTATTTT.

V and J are TRBV11-3 and TRBJ2-2, with 7 bases identical to TRBD2. Germline CDR1 SGHNT, CDR2 YENEEA. V shed 3 bases, J shed 4 bases, and the junction held 5 bases outside the gene matches. This CDR3 comprises 15 residues. CDR3 bases: TGTGCCAGCAGCTTGGGGAGGGCGGGCACCGGGGAGCTGTTTTTT. Amino acid sequence: CASSLGRAGTGELFF.

This clone was observed once. The chain links TRBV19 to TRBJ2-1; TRBD2 might be the D (5 bases). The V gene's germline CDR1 is LNHDA and CDR2 SQIVND (reference sequence). V was trimmed by 0 bases and J by 0 bases, leaving 21 bases between them. CDR3 length: 20 residues. In DNA form, the CDR3 reads TGTGCCAGTAGTATAGACCGGGTCTCTATAGCGCCCTACTCCTACAATGAGCAGTTCTTC. Amino acids: CASSIDRVSIAPYSYNEQFF.